This TCR beta chain was observed in a study of T cells in localized non-small cell lung cancer. General study findings and limits: Appearances in adjacent lung were noted for a median 57 of the top 100 tumor clones. Tumor showed lower T cell clonality than uninvolved adjacent lung, where it was highest. Sequence data derive from only one tumor region, so heterogeneity remains possible. Longer overall survival was associated with a higher density of T cells in the blood.

V was trimmed by 3 bases and J by 3 bases, leaving 9 bases between them. Germline assignment: CDR1 SEHNR and CDR2 FQNEAQ (reference sequence). The CDR3 is made up of 13 amino acids. Profiling relied on immunoSEQ multiplex PCR, and the TCRdb table lists in-frame clones only, not all of them. The table lists roughly 34,000 clones, around 86% of them singletons. On this clone itself: What it binds is unknown.

The clonotype was recovered from a male donor aged 60 or over with stage III lung adenocarcinoma. This chain uses TRBV7-9 with TRBJ2-7; D ambiguous. The sequences come from peripheral blood, collected before any cancer treatment. CDR3 bases: TGTGCCAGCAGCTTCGGGTCCCACTACGAGCAGTACTTC. This sequence encodes CASSFGSHYEQYF.